The rows below give T cell receptor beta chains drawn from one sample of a study of T-cell reconstitution after alpha-beta-depleted transplantation in children. Each CDR3 protein is one row after TCRdb ran MiXCR on the PCR reads. This table holds about 240,000 distinct CDR3 sequences, about 23% found once. This specimen was PBMCs, taken before TCRalphabeta/CD19-depleted stem cell transplant. The origin of the receptors is a girl aged 2 to 10 with Fanconi anemia, due to receive a stem cell transplant. CDR3s include the opening cysteine and the closing phenylalanine or tryptophan. Each record gives: V gene, D gene, J gene, clone size, CDR3 protein, CDR3 DNA. A D gene is named only where the DNA matches it firmly. A clone size is listed for some rows: how often the clone was seen (once, few, many), or a class if it is expanded.

TRBV12-3/TRBV12-4	NA	TRBJ2-5	NA	CASSSLLGRKETQYF	TGTGCCAGCAGTTCCCTATTAGGCCGAAAAGAGACCCAGTACTTC
TRBV20-1	NA	TRBJ2-5	few	CSARRRGETQYF	TGCAGTGCTAGGAGAAGGGGTGAGACCCAGTACTTC
TRBV28	NA	TRBJ2-7	many	CASSSPDRSYEQYF	TGTGCCAGCAGCTCCCCTGACAGGTCCTACGAGCAGTACTTC
TRBV7-3	TRBD2	TRBJ2-3	NA	CASSLNLNLAPSGGAIGDTQYF	TGTGCCAGCAGCCTAAACCTCAACCTAGCGCCTAGCGGGGGGGCCATCGGAGATACGCAGTATTTT
TRBV20-1	NA	TRBJ2-5	many	CSARVYETQYF	TGCAGTGCTAGAGTGTATGAGACCCAGTACTTC
TRBV4-2	TRBD2	TRBJ2-1	many	CASSQLTSGGAGEQFF	TGTGCCAGCAGCCAACTGACTAGCGGGGGGGCGGGGGAGCAGTTCTTC
TRBV9	TRBD2	TRBJ2-1	many	CASSVGTSAYNEQFF	TGTGCCAGCAGCGTAGGGACTAGCGCCTACAATGAGCAGTTCTTC
TRBV3-1	NA	TRBJ2-7	few	CASSQDREQYF	TGTGCCAGCAGCCAAGATCGCGAGCAGTACTTC
TRBV10-3	NA	TRBJ1-4	many	CAISVERNEKLFF	TGTGCCATCAGTGTAGAGAGAAATGAAAAACTGTTTTTT
TRBV6-2/TRBV6-3	TRBD1	TRBJ2-7	NA	CASSRRDRSEQYF	TGTGCCAGCAGCCGCCGGGACAGGAGCGAGCAGTACTTC